Listed below are T cell receptor beta chains from one sample, sequenced in a study of blood T cell repertoires in COVID-19. Only in-frame clones appear in the TCRdb table, and some are missing; sequencing was by immunoSEQ multiplex PCR. The sample contains 60,000 to 75,000 clones, about 80% of which appear only once. The source material was peripheral blood. These receptors were collected from a human donor in a cohort sampled during active COVID-19. Each CDR3 is given with its conserved first and last residue. D genes are given only for firm matches. Part of the rows lack a size; the others show once, few, many or a class for expanded clones.

12 | NA | TRBJ2-3 | NA | TRBV9 | CASSVQGDTQYF | TGTGCCAGCAGCGTGCAGGGGGATACGCAGTATTTT
15 | NA | TRBJ2-7 | once | TRBV6-6 | CASSYRGKRSYEQYF | TGTGCCAGCAGTTACCGCGGGAAAAGATCCTACGAGCAGTACTTC
17 | TRBD1 | TRBJ1-2 | NA | TRBV5-1 | CASSLSLTGSANYGYTF | TGCGCCAGCAGCTTAAGCCTGACAGGGTCTGCTAACTATGGCTACACCTTC
16 | TRBD1 | TRBJ1-5 | NA | TRBV28 | CASSTRQGGSNQPQHF | TGTGCCAGCAGTACCCGACAGGGTGGTTCCAATCAGCCCCAGCATTTT
19 | TRBD2 | TRBJ2-2 | NA | TRBV6-2/TRBV6-3 | CASSDPGTSGGAVTGELFF | TGTGCCAGCAGCGACCCTGGGACTAGCGGGGGGGCGGTCACCGGGGAGCTGTTTTTT
16 | NA | TRBJ1-1 | NA | TRBV19 | CASKFSGGSSRTEAFF | TGTGCCAGTAAATTCTCGGGGGGCTCGTCTAGAACTGAAGCTTTCTTT
15 | TRBD2 | TRBJ2-3 | NA | TRBV5-1 | CASSVASGGSDTQYF | TGCGCCAGCAGCGTGGCTAGCGGGGGGTCAGATACGCAGTATTTT
17 | NA | TRBJ2-3 | NA | TRBV4-3 | CASSQAPGVTSTDTQYF | TGCGCCAGCAGCCAAGCCCCCGGGGTTACTAGCACAGATACGCAGTATTTT
14 | TRBD1 | TRBJ1-1 | NA | TRBV3-1/TRBV3-2 | CASSTQGGGTEAFF | TGTGCCAGCAGCACACAGGGGGGGGGCACTGAAGCTTTCTTT
14 | TRBD2 | TRBJ2-1 | few | TRBV11-3 | CASSLSSGIGEQFF | TGTGCCAGCAGCTTAAGTAGCGGGATAGGAGAGCAGTTCTTC
15 | NA | TRBJ1-2 | NA | TRBV11-2 | CASSVGQLPNYGYTF | TGTGCCAGCAGCGTCGGACAGTTGCCTAACTATGGCTACACCTTC
15 | TRBD2 | TRBJ2-3 | few | TRBV7-2 | CASSSTSGGHSTQYF | TGTGCCAGCAGCTCGACTAGCGGGGGGCACAGTACGCAGTATTTT
15 | NA | TRBJ2-7 | NA | TRBV6-5 | CASSYRGDEHYEQYF | TGTGCCAGCAGTTACAGGGGCGATGAACATTACGAGCAGTACTTC
16 | NA | TRBJ2-1 | NA | TRBV24-1 | CATSDLARTGSNEQFF | TGTGCCACCAGTGATTTGGCCAGGACGGGGTCCAATGAGCAGTTCTTC
15 | TRBD2 | TRBJ2-5 | NA | TRBV6-5 | CASSYAGGPRETQYF | TGTGCCAGCAGTTACGCGGGAGGGCCCCGAGAGACCCAGTACTTC
16 | TRBD2 | TRBJ2-7 | NA | TRBV10-3 | CAISVEAGAFPYEQYF | TGTGCCATCAGTGTCGAAGCGGGAGCTTTCCCCTACGAGCAGTACTTC
15 | TRBD1 | TRBJ2-7 | few | TRBV19 | CASSIAGQGAYEQYF | TGTGCCAGTAGTATAGCGGGACAGGGGGCCTACGAGCAGTACTTC
16 | TRBD1 | TRBJ1-3 | NA | TRBV11-2 | CASRHTTGDNGNTIYF | TGTGCCAGCAGGCACACCACAGGGGACAATGGAAACACCATATATTTT
16 | TRBD1 | TRBJ1-1 | NA | TRBV19 | CASSRDRVVWNTEAFF | TGTGCCAGTAGTAGGGACAGGGTGGTATGGAACACTGAAGCTTTCTTT
15 | TRBD1 | TRBJ1-5 | NA | TRBV7-8 | CASSSHQGVYQPQHF | TGTGCCAGCAGCTCCCACCAGGGGGTATATCAGCCCCAGCATTTT
16 | TRBD1 | TRBJ2-3 | NA | TRBV28 | CASGTGAKTSTDTQYF | TGTGCCAGCGGGACAGGGGCCAAGACTAGCACAGATACGCAGTATTTT
14 | NA | TRBJ1-1 | NA | TRBV7-9 | CASSPRTQNTEAFF | TGTGCCAGCAGCCCAAGGACACAGAACACTGAAGCTTTCTTT
17 | NA | TRBJ2-7 | NA | TRBV21-1 | CASSRGLTSWIAYEQYF | TGTGCCAGCAGCAGGGGGTTGACTAGCTGGATAGCCTACGAGCAGTACTTC
14 | NA | TRBJ1-1 | NA | TRBV19 | CASSAQNLNTEAFF | TGTGCCAGTAGTGCACAGAATTTGAACACTGAAGCTTTCTTT
13 | NA | TRBJ2-1 | NA | TRBV5-4 | CASSLANSNEQFF | TGTGCCAGCAGCTTGGCCAACTCCAATGAGCAGTTCTTC
15 | TRBD2 | TRBJ2-1 | NA | TRBV11-2 | CASSLIPSGHNEQFF | TGTGCCAGCAGCTTAATCCCTAGCGGCCACAATGAGCAGTTCTTC
16 | TRBD2 | TRBJ2-7 | NA | TRBV4-1 | CASSQTLAALSYEQYF | TGCGCCAGCAGCCAAACCCTAGCGGCCCTCTCCTACGAGCAGTACTTC
19 | TRBD2 | TRBJ2-2 | few | TRBV5-1 | CASSLTSTGTSGGTGELFF | TGCGCCAGCAGCTTGACATCCACCGGGACTAGCGGTGGCACCGGGGAGCTGTTTTTT
14 | NA | TRBJ2-7 | NA | TRBV5-5 | CASSLQGTAREQYF | TGTGCCAGCAGCCTCCAGGGTACGGCGCGCGAGCAGTACTTC
15 | NA | TRBJ2-7 | NA | TRBV28 | CASSLLGDGKDEQYF | TGTGCCAGCAGTTTATTAGGGGATGGGAAGGACGAGCAGTACTTC
18 | TRBD2 | TRBJ2-5 | NA | TRBV7-6 | CASSLTSGGRGDQETQYF | TGTGCCAGCAGCTTAACGAGCGGGGGCAGGGGTGACCAAGAGACCCAGTACTTC
15 | NA | TRBJ1-5 | once | TRBV27 | CASRTGGLAFQPQHF | TGTGCCAGCAGGACGGGAGGGTTGGCATTTCAGCCCCAGCATTTT
16 | NA | TRBJ2-1 | NA | TRBV9 | CASSVISGVNVNEQFF | TGTGCCAGCAGCGTAATCTCGGGAGTTAATGTGAATGAGCAGTTCTTC
15 | NA | TRBJ2-7 | few | TRBV5-4 | CASSLKEAGNYEQYF | TGTGCCAGCAGCTTGAAGGAAGCAGGGAACTACGAGCAGTACTTC
14 | NA | TRBJ1-1 | NA | TRBV5-1 | CASSLATGNTEAFF | TGCGCCAGCAGCTTGGCGACAGGGAACACTGAAGCTTTCTTT
16 | TRBD2 | TRBJ2-5 | NA | TRBV5-5 | CASSQQASGGRETQYF | TGTGCCAGCAGTCAACAGGCTAGCGGGGGGAGAGAGACCCAGTACTTC
15 | TRBD1 | TRBJ2-7 | NA | TRBV5-1 | CASSPGQGAIAEQYF | TGCGCCAGCAGCCCGGGACAGGGTGCGATCGCCGAGCAGTACTTC
15 | TRBD1 | TRBJ2-1 | NA | TRBV7-2 | CASSPRTGAGGEQFF | TGTGCCAGCAGCCCGCGGACAGGGGCCGGGGGGGAGCAGTTCTTC
11 | TRBD1 | TRBJ1-2 | NA | TRBV30 | CAADREGGYTF | TGTGCCGCGGACAGGGAGGGAGGCTACACCTTC
14 | TRBD2 | TRBJ2-1 | few | TRBV20-1 | CSASLAGDYNEQFF | TGCAGTGCTAGTCTAGCGGGGGATTACAATGAGCAGTTCTTC
12 | NA | TRBJ2-7 | NA | TRBV28 | CASTERAGEQYF | TGTGCCAGCACGGAGAGGGCTGGCGAGCAGTACTTC
14 | NA | TRBJ2-2 | NA | TRBV9 | CASRGGDYTGELFF | TGTGCCAGCAGAGGGGGTGATTACACCGGGGAGCTGTTTTTT
12 | NA | TRBJ1-1 | NA | TRBV28 | CASSLRRTEAFF | TGTGCCAGCAGTTTAAGGAGGACTGAAGCTTTCTTT
16 | NA | TRBJ1-3 | NA | TRBV5-4 | CASSLGRDLSGNTIYF | TGTGCCAGCAGCTTGGGGCGGGACCTCTCTGGAAACACCATATATTTT
14 | NA | TRBJ2-7 | NA | TRBV6-5 | CASSYTYPRYEQYF | TGTGCCAGCAGTTATACATATCCCCGCTACGAGCAGTACTTC
13 | NA | TRBJ2-1 | once | TRBV29-1 | CSVGAGKYNEQFF | TGCAGCGTTGGGGCGGGAAAGTACAATGAGCAGTTCTTC
17 | TRBD2 | TRBJ2-3 | NA | TRBV4-3 | CASSLLLAGGLTDTQYF | TGCGCCAGCAGCCTTCTACTAGCGGGGGGCCTAACAGATACGCAGTATTTT
12 | TRBD1 | TRBJ1-2 | NA | TRBV13 | CASRSPGQGLTF | TGTGCCAGCAGGTCACCGGGACAGGGCTTGACCTTC